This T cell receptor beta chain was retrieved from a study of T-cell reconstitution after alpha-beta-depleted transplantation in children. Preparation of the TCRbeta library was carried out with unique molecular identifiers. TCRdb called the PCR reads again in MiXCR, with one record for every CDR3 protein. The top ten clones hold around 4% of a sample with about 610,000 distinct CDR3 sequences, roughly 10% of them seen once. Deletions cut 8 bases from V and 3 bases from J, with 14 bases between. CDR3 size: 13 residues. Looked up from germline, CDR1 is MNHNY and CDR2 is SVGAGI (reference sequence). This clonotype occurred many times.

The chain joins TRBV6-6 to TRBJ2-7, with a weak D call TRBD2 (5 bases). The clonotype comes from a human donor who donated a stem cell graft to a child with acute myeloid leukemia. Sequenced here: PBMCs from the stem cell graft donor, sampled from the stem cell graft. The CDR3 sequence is CASSQRRGYEQYF. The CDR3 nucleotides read TGTGCCAGCTCTCAGCGGCGTGGCTACGAGCAGTACTTC.